Shown below are 32 T cell receptor beta chains from a single sample sequenced in a study of T cell responses to AZD1222 COVID-19 vaccine. Produced via immunoSEQ multiplex PCR; TCRdb's table is partial and in-frame only. This sample has tens of thousands of clones; around 86% occur once, and the top ten carry nearly 25%. Material: peripheral blood, obtained on day 0 of AZD1222 vaccination. These receptors were obtained from an adult in good health.

The chain is built from TRBV7-3 and TRBJ2-3, with 9 bases that match TRBD2. The CDR3 contains 15 residues. V lost 5 bases, J lost 0 bases, and 3 bases stayed unmatched. Germline CDR1 and CDR2: SGHTA and FQGTGA. CDR3 DNA sequence: TGTGCCAGCAGCCTCCTAGCGGGGAGCACAGATACGCAGTATTTT. As protein: CASSLLAGSTDTQYF. Complete variable domain (other parts from reference TRBV7-3 and TRBJ2-3): GAGVSQTPSNKVTEKGKYVELRCDPISGHTALYWYRQSLGQGPEFLIYFQGTGAADDSGLPNDRFFAVRPEGSVSTLKIQRTERGDSAVYLCASSLLAGSTDTQYFGPGTRLTVL.

This rearrangement joins TRBV28 to TRBJ1-4; perhaps TRBD1 as D (5 bases). CDR3 length: 15 amino acids. The germline V gene encodes CDR1 MDHEN and CDR2 SYDVKM. The V gene lost 8 bases and the J gene lost 8 bases, with 21 bases spanning the gap. This CDR3 reads CASLGAGLGREKLFF. The DNA for the CDR3 is TGTGCCAGCCTAGGGGCCGGGTTGGGACGGGAAAAACTGTTTTTT.

The rearrangement links TRBV29-1 to TRBJ2-1; 8 bases are a match to TRBD1. CDR3 length: 13 residues. Germline CDR1 and CDR2: SQVTM and ANQGSEA. CDR3 in amino acids: CTATQRLSGGQFF. The CDR3 DNA follows: TGCACCGCTACACAGCGGTTATCAGGGGGCCAGTTCTTC.

This rearrangement joins TRBV7-9 to TRBJ2-2; D possibly matches TRBD1 or TRBD2 (6 bases each). Germline V gene data show CDR1 as SEHNR and CDR2 as FQNEAQ (reference sequence). V lost 2 bases and J 2 bases, leaving 9 bases between the germline ends. The CDR3 consists of 15 residues. CDR3 bases: TGTGCCAGCAGCTTAAGGGGGGATAACACCGGGGAGCTGTTTTTT. Its translation: CASSLRGDNTGELFF.

The V and J genes are TRBV14 and TRBJ1-1; D remains unclear. Germline CDR1 SGHDN, CDR2 FVKESK. The CDR3 spans 16 residues. The germline V and J ends were trimmed by 5 bases and 1 base, with 17 bases remaining between them. The CDR3 nucleotides are TGTGCCAGCAGCACTAGACGACCTGTATCGAACACTGAAGCTTTCTTT. Translated: CASSTRRPVSNTEAFF.

This chain joins TRBV5-4 and TRBJ2-2; 9 nucleotides line up with TRBD2. The CDR3 length is 17 residues. Losses at the gene ends were 3 bases for V and 5 bases for J; bases not matched to a gene: 11. The V gene's germline CDR1 is SGHNT and CDR2 YYREEE (reference sequence). For the CDR3, the DNA is TGTGCCAGCAGCTACATCAGCAGCGGGAGGAAAACCGGGGAGCTGTTTTTT. Its protein is CASSYISSGRKTGELFF.

This rearrangement joins TRBV6-5 to TRBJ2-3, with 9 bases that match TRBD2. The CDR3 runs 15 residues. Germline trimming cut 4 bases from V and 6 bases from J; bases unmatched to any gene: 8. Germline V gene data show CDR1 as MNHEY and CDR2 as SVGAGI. DNA for the CDR3: TGTGCCAGCAGTTCTTGGCGGGGGGGTTCCGATACGCAGTATTTT. It is translated as CASSSWRGGSDTQYF.

This clone has ten or more counts. V gene TRBV6-5 combines with J gene TRBJ2-7; D might be TRBD2 (6 bases). Trimming removed 2 bases from V and 0 bases from J, with 14 bases in between. CDR1 is MNHEY, CDR2 SVGAGI, per germline. This CDR3 has 16 residues. The CDR3 protein is CASSYGGSAGSYEQYF. The CDR3 DNA follows: TGTGCCAGCAGTTACGGGGGGTCGGCCGGCTCCTACGAGCAGTACTTC.

This chain links TRBV3-1 (or the pseudogene TRBV3-2) with TRBJ2-2; D remains unclear. V gave up 10 bases and J gave up 0 bases, with 21 bases separating them. Looked up from germline, CDR1 is LGHDT and CDR2 is YNNKEL (reference sequence). CDR3 length equals 17 residues. The CDR3 loop reads CATGGGAEISNTGELFF. The CDR3 coding sequence is TGTGCCACAGGCGGCGGCGCTGAGATTTCGAACACCGGGGAGCTGTTTTTT.

The V call is TRBV9, the J call TRBJ1-4; 10 positions agree with TRBD1. CDR3 length: 14 residues. Germline V gene lookup returns CDR1 SGDLS and CDR2 YYNGEE. The V gene end was trimmed by 2 bases and the J gene end by 8 bases; junction bases not matched to a gene: 3. The chain's CDR3 is CASSVGQGNEKLFF. CDR3 nucleotide sequence: TGTGCCAGCAGCGTGGGACAGGGGAACGAAAAACTGTTTTTT.

This clone was counted a single time. The genes are TRBV12-3 or TRBV12-4 and TRBJ1-2, with D perhaps matching TRBD1 (5 bases). The CDR3 covers 12 residues. V lost 0 bases to trimming and J lost 8 bases, with 7 bases between them. Written as DNA, the CDR3 is TGTGCCAGCAGTTTAGCCGGGGACGGCTACACCTTC. Protein: CASSLAGDGYTF.

The chain carries TRBV9 and TRBJ1-4, with D uncertain. V was shortened by 3 bases and J by 7 bases, with 10 bases between the two germline ends. The germline CDR1 and CDR2 sequences are SGDLS and YYNGEE. The CDR3 spans 13 residues. The CDR3 sequence: CASSADSGEKLFF. As DNA, the CDR3 is TGTGCCAGCAGCGCAGACTCGGGTGAAAAACTGTTTTTT.

This clone was observed once. The chain recombines TRBV10-3 with TRBJ2-7, with 8 bases matching TRBD1. With 7 bases clipped from V and 0 bases from J, the junction kept 8 bases outside the gene matches. Germline V lookup: CDR1 ENHRY, CDR2 SYGVKD. The CDR3 length is 15 residues. The CDR3 sequence is CAINNRGSLSYEQYF. The CDR3 nucleotides are TGTGCCATCAATAACAGGGGGTCCCTCTCCTACGAGCAGTACTTC.

The rearrangement links TRBV19 to TRBJ1-1; D is uncertain. The CDR3 runs 11 residues. Germline V gene lookup returns CDR1 LNHDA and CDR2 SQIVND (reference sequence). V was cut by 5 bases and J by 8 bases, with 9 bases left in between. CDR3 coding DNA: TGTGCCAGTAGTCTGATCGGGGAAGCTTTCTTT. Translation gives CASSLIGEAFF.

V gene TRBV21-1 combines with J gene TRBJ1-6. TRBV21-1 has pseudogene status. The CDR3 extends over 10 amino acids. Here the CDR3 reads CASNGSPLHF. The CDR3 nucleotides read TGTGCCAGCAATGGTTCACCCCTCCACTTT.

The chain joins TRBV7-3 to TRBJ1-5, with a weak D call TRBD1 (5 bases). V shed 1 base and J shed 4 bases, with 20 bases lying between them. The CDR3 is 18 residues long. Germline assignment: CDR1 SGHTA and CDR2 FQGTGA. DNA of the CDR3: TGTGCCAGCAGCTTAAAGCAGGGTTCTACCATGGGGAATCAGCCCCAGCATTTT. It codes for CASSLKQGSTMGNQPQHF.

This clone was detected a few times. This chain connects TRBV11-2 to TRBJ2-5; no definite D call. The germline gives CDR1 SGHAT, CDR2 FQNNGV. V dropped 1 base and J dropped 0 bases, with 9 bases sitting between them. There are 15 residues in the CDR3. The CDR3 DNA sequence: TGTGCCAGCAGCTTAGGGTCCAGATACCAAGAGACCCAGTACTTC. Its translation: CASSLGSRYQETQYF.

The rearrangement links TRBV19 to TRBJ2-2; the match to TRBD2 covers 7 bases. Trimming cost V 6 bases and J 2 bases; bases outside gene matches: 3. CDR1 is LNHDA, CDR2 SQIVND, per germline (reference sequence). The CDR3 extends over 14 amino acids. CDR3 coding DNA: TGTGCCAGTAGACTAGCGCCTAACACCGGGGAGCTGTTTTTT. It encodes CASRLAPNTGELFF.

The sample holds one count of this clone. The chain is built from TRBV7-2 and TRBJ1-6; 9 nucleotides align to TRBD1. V lost 5 bases, J lost 4 bases, and 3 bases stayed unmatched. The CDR3 has 15 residues. Germline CDR1 is SGHTA and CDR2 is FQGNSA. CDR3 residues: CASSTGTGYNSPLHF. DNA of the CDR3: TGTGCCAGCAGCACCGGGACAGGGTATAATTCACCCCTCCACTTT.

V usage is TRBV27 and J usage is TRBJ2-3; D may match TRBD1 or TRBD2 (5 bases each). The CDR3 loop spans 14 amino acids. Germline CDR1 is MNHEY and CDR2 is SMNVEV (reference sequence). Trimming shortened V by 2 bases and J by 5 bases, and 11 bases separated the two germline ends. The CDR3 DNA is TGTGCCAGCAGTTTACGGGACCCCTTAGATACGCAGTATTTT. It yields the protein CASSLRDPLDTQYF.

This rearrangement joins TRBV5-1 to TRBJ2-5; tentatively, D is TRBD2 (7 bases). V was shortened by 4 bases and J by 2 bases, with 18 bases between the two germline ends. Germline V lookup: CDR1 SGHRS, CDR2 YFSETQ. The CDR3 totals 16 residues. The CDR3 protein is CASSRIGGGVQETQYF. DNA of the CDR3: TGCGCCAGCAGCCGAATAGGAGGGGGGGTACAAGAGACCCAGTACTTC.

The CDR3: CASSLETTQYF. The CDR3 bases are TGCGCCAGCAGCTTGGAAACCACGCAGTATTTT. The chain uses TRBV5-1 and TRBJ2-3; D not certain. This CDR3 contains 11 residues. Per germline, CDR1 SGHRS and CDR2 YFSETQ. V was trimmed by 0 bases and J by 9 bases, leaving 5 bases between them.

The chain has TRBV11-2 and TRBJ2-1, with TRBD1 as a possible D gene (5 bases). V lost 5 bases and J 9 bases, leaving 17 bases between the germline ends. The length of the CDR3 is 14 residues. CDR1 SGHAT and CDR2 FQNNGV come from the germline V gene. CDR3 DNA sequence: TGTGCCAGCAGCACCAACCGAAGGGGCATTGAGCAGTTCTTC. This translates into CASSTNRRGIEQFF.

The V gene is TRBV28, the J gene TRBJ1-1, with 8 bases that match TRBD1. CDR1 and CDR2 (germline): MDHEN, SYDVKM. The V gene end was trimmed by 5 bases and the J gene end by 1 base; junction bases not matched to a gene: 3. The CDR3 consists of 14 residues. CDR3 sequence: CASSRQGTNTEAFF. In DNA form, the CDR3 reads TGTGCCAGCAGTCGACAGGGGACGAACACTGAAGCTTTCTTT.

The chain uses TRBV28 and TRBJ2-4, with 11 positions matching TRBD2. V shed 5 bases and J 8 bases; nucleotides not matched to a gene: 26. Germline V gene sequence: CDR1 MDHEN, CDR2 SYDVKM. This CDR3 region has 21 residues. CDR3: CASSPGGTSGVLPFGWYIQYF. CDR3 coding DNA: TGTGCCAGCAGTCCGGGGGGGACTAGCGGAGTGCTCCCCTTTGGGTGGTACATTCAGTACTTC.

The chain combines TRBV28 with TRBJ1-6, with 7 positions matching TRBD1. Germline CDR1 reads MDHEN; CDR2 reads SYDVKM. With 8 bases clipped from V and 9 bases from J, the junction kept 7 bases outside the gene matches. This CDR3 is built from 13 residues. The CDR3 loop is CASGGTVGSPLHF. CDR3 DNA: TGTGCCAGCGGCGGGACAGTAGGTTCACCCCTCCACTTT.

The chain couples TRBV30 to TRBJ2-1, with 7 nucleotides matching TRBD2. V was pared by 8 bases and J by 5 bases, with 15 bases of the junction left unmatched. Germline V gene data show CDR1 as GTSNPN and CDR2 as SVGIG (reference sequence). This CDR3 contains 15 residues. The CDR3 is CAGLTGGGYHNEQFF. Here the CDR3 DNA reads TGTGCCGGACTAACTGGGGGGGGGTACCACAATGAGCAGTTCTTC.

This chain links TRBV21-1 with TRBJ1-2. TRBV21-1 is recorded as a pseudogene. The length of the CDR3 is 11 residues. The CDR3 bases are TGTGCCAGCAGCAAAGAAGTCGGCTACACCTTC. Translated, it gives CASSKEVGYTF.

This clone appeared once. The chain carries TRBV19 and TRBJ1-1; D not certain. The germline V gene encodes CDR1 LNHDA and CDR2 SQIVND (reference sequence). The CDR3 sequence is 14 residues long. The V end lost 1 base, the J end lost 5 bases, and 11 bases lay between the germline ends. CDR3 region: CASSIGFRQTEAFF. The DNA for the CDR3 is TGTGCCAGTAGTATAGGCTTCCGGCAGACTGAAGCTTTCTTT.

The chain joins TRBV7-7 to TRBJ2-3, with 11 bases identical to TRBD2. Germline V CDR1 and CDR2: SSHAT, FNYEAQ (reference sequence). The CDR3 is 14 amino acids. The ends lost 5 bases at V and 4 bases at J; junction bases unmatched: 2. CDR3 sequence reads: CASSPGLAADTQYF. The CDR3 coding sequence is TGTGCCAGCAGCCCGGGACTAGCGGCAGATACGCAGTATTTT.

The rearrangement uses TRBV7-6 and TRBJ1-5; TRBD1 is a possible D gene (5 bases). V lost 5 bases, J lost 4 bases, and 15 bases lay in between. Germline V gene sequence: CDR1 SGHVS, CDR2 FNYEAQ. The CDR3 sequence is 15 residues long. CDR3 in DNA: TGTGCCAGCAGCAAAGAGGGAGGGGATAATCAGCCCCAGCATTTT. The encoded protein is CASSKEGGDNQPQHF.

The V gene is TRBV6-5, the J gene TRBJ1-2, with 9 nucleotides matching TRBD1. Germline CDR1 and CDR2: MNHEY and SVGAGI. CDR3 size: 15 residues. With 0 bases clipped from V and 7 bases from J, the junction kept 6 bases outside the gene matches. CDR3 sequence: CASSYSFTGGAGYTF. The CDR3 bases are TGTGCCAGCAGTTACTCCTTCACAGGGGGCGCTGGCTACACCTTC.